Sequencing of this TCR beta chain was carried out in a study of monozygotic twins with inflammatory bowel disease. From whole blood, total RNA was isolated without any sorting of T cells. UMIs that had a 6-nucleotide sample barcode were put in using template switching. TCRdb reprocessed the 5' RACE reads, keeping one entry per CDR3 protein, no DNA. The specimen's table records more than 300,000 distinct CDR3 sequences. The CDR3 extends over 14 amino acids. The germline gives CDR1 MNHNS, CDR2 SASEGT. The chain couples TRBV6-1 to TRBJ1-1; TCRdb selects TRBD1, and the lack of DNA leaves this call unchecked. The sample consisted of blood. The receptor's source is a human donor with ulcerative colitis or Crohn's disease, or a healthy co-twin of an affected twin (not recorded which). CDR3 region: CASTRAGGDSEAFF.